The clone carrying this T cell receptor beta chain was seen many times. What it binds is unknown. The sample originates from a study of T-cell memory formation after mild COVID-19. Study-wide context: Clustering of TCRs was largely donor specific.

General observations from the study: Memory cells collected pre-infection included some clones that later responded, suggesting cross-reactive memory joined. Shrinking CD4+ clones were chiefly CM and EM; CD8+ ones were chiefly EMRA.

5'RACE primed at constant segments yielded TCR alpha and TCR beta cDNA libraries bearing sample barcodes and UMIs. TCRdb recomputed calls from the 5' RACE reads with MiXCR, one row per CDR3 protein. The sample carries 75,000 to 95,000 distinct CDR3 sequences, about 13% recorded once. This TCR was sampled from an adult woman who had mild COVID-19 (a few samples of this study predate the infection). Cell type and time point are not known. Sequences were obtained from PBMCs or a T cell subset sorted from them (not recorded which).

The CDR3 loop reads CASSVEGMVYNEQFF. As DNA, the CDR3 is TGTGCCAGCAGCGTAGAGGGAATGGTGTACAATGAGCAGTTCTTC. The rearrangement links TRBV9 to TRBJ2-1; D is unclear. Germline-derived CDR1 and CDR2 are SGDLS and YYNGEE. The CDR3 spans 15 residues. The V gene lost 0 bases and the J gene lost 4 bases, with 11 bases spanning the gap. Combining the CDR3 with reference TRBV9 and TRBJ2-1 gives the whole variable domain DSGVTQTPKHLITATGQRVTLRCSPRSGDLSVYWYQQSLDQGLQFLIQYYNGEERAKGNILERFSAQQFPDLHSELNLSSLELGDSALYFCASSVEGMVYNEQFFGPGTRLTVL.